This T cell receptor (beta chain) was captured in a study of neurological immune-mediated disorders. CDR1 and CDR2 from the germline V gene are DFQATT and SNEGSKA (reference sequence). The CDR3 totals 14 residues. The V and J ends lost 0 bases and 6 bases, in that order; junction bases with no gene match: 7. This clonotype appeared many times. MiXCR, run by TCRdb on the 5' RACE reads, gives a single entry per CDR3 protein. The data contain 71,000 or so distinct CDR3 sequences, approximately 13% of them singletons. This sample's time point: longitudinal time-point 1 (baseline). The chain employs TRBV20-1 and TRBJ2-5; 7 bases match TRBD2. This sequence was found in a female donor with HTLV-1-associated myelopathy (HAM/TSP). Sequencing was carried out using PBMCs. For the CDR3, the DNA is TGCAGTGCTAGAGATACGCGGGGGAGGCAGACCCAGTACTTC. Translation gives CSARDTRGRQTQYF.